The entry that follows covers one T cell receptor beta chain sequence. What it binds is unknown. These data are taken from a study of OX40 agonist ivuxolimab in advanced cancers. Study details: Patients received the agonistic anti-OX40 (CD134) antibody ivuxolimab. Dose-escalation patients were diagnosed with hepatocellular carcinoma, melanoma, renal cell cancer or head and neck cancer.

Here immunoSEQ multiplex PCR was the method, and the copy in TCRdb shows in-frame clones only, minus some. Of fewer than 85,000 clones listed, around 86% are singletons. Points from the study as a whole: Among some nonresponders, normalized T-cell clonal expansion was also low. Researchers report that CD8+ T cells had, on average, more expanded clones than CD4+.

The junction had 14 bases not matched to a gene; V was cut back by 4 bases and J by 5 bases. This CDR3 region has 18 residues. Germline CDR1 reads LGHNA; CDR2 reads YNFKEQ. The sequencing here drew on CD4+ or CD8+ T cells sorted from blood, taken in a trial of the OX40 agonist ivuxolimab. The rearrangement links TRBV4-2 to TRBJ2-5; 12 nucleotides line up with TRBD2. The sequence was collected from an adult with an advanced solid tumor such as melanoma, head and neck, liver or kidney cancer. CDR3 nucleotides: TGTGCCAGCAGCCCCGCCCGACTAGCGGGGGTCTTCTCGGAGACCCAGTACTTC. It specifies CASSPARLAGVFSETQYF.